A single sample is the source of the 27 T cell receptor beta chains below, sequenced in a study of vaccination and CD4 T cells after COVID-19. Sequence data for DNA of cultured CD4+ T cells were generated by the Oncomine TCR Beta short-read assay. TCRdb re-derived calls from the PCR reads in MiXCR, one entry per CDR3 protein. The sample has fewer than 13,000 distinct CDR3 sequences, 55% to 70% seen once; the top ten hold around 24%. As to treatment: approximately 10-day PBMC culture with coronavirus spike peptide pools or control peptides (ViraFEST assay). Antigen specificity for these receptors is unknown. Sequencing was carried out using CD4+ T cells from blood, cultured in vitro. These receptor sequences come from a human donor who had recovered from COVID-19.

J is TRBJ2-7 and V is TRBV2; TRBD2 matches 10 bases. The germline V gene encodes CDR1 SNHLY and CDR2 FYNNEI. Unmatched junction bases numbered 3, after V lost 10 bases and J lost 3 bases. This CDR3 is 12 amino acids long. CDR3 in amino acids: CATSGGLYEQYF. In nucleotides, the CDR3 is TGTGCCACTAGCGGGGGCCTCTACGAGCAGTACTTC.

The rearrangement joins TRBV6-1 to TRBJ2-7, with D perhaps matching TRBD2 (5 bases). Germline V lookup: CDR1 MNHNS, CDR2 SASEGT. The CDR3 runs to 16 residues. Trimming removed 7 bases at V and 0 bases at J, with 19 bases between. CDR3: CASTARFKRSSYEQYF. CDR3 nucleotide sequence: TGTGCCAGCACCGCCCGATTCAAGCGGAGCTCCTACGAGCAGTACTTC.

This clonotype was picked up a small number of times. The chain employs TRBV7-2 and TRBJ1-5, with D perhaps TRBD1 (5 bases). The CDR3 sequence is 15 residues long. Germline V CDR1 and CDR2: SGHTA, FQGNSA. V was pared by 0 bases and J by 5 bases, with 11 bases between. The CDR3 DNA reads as TGTGCCAGCAGCTTAGCGTTGGGGGGAGATCAGCCCCAGCATTTT. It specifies CASSLALGGDQPQHF.

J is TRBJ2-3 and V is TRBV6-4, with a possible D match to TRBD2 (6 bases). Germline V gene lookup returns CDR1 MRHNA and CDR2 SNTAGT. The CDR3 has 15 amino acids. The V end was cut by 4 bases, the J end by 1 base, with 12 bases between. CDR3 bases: TGTGCCAGCAGTGCTACGCGGGGAGGCACAGATACGCAGTATTTT. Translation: CASSATRGGTDTQYF.

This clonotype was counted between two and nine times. CDR3 protein: CASQDSGSNYGYTF. For the CDR3, the DNA is TGTGCCAGCCAAGACTCCGGGTCCAACTATGGCTACACCTTC. This chain links TRBV6-1 with TRBJ1-2, with no clear D. The V gene's germline CDR1 is MNHNS and CDR2 SASEGT. CDR3 size: 14 residues. V shed 8 bases and J shed 2 bases, with 15 bases lying between them.

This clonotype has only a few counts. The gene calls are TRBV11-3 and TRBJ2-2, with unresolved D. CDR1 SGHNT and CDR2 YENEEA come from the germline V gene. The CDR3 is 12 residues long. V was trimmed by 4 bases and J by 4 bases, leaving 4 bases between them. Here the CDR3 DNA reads TGTGCCAGCAGCTGGGGCACCGGGGAGCTGTTTTTT. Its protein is CASSWGTGELFF.

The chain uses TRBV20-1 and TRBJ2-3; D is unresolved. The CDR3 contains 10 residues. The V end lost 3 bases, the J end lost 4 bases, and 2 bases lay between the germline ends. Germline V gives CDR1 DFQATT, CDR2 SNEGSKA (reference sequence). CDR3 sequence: CSASADTQYF. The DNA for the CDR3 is TGCAGTGCTAGCGCAGATACGCAGTATTTT.

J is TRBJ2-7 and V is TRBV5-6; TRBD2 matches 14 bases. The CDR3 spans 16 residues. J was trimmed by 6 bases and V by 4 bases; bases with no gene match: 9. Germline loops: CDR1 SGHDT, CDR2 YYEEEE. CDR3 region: CASSPGTSGGLIEQYF. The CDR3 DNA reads TGTGCCAGCAGCCCCGGGACTAGCGGGGGTTTGATCGAGCAGTACTTC.

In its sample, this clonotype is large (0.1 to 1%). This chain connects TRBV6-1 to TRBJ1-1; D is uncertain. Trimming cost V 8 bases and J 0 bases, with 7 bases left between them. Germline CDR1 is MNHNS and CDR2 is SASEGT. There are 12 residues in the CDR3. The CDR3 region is CASGELNTEAFF. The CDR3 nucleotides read TGTGCCAGCGGAGAGTTGAACACTGAAGCTTTCTTT.

Written as DNA, the CDR3 is TGTGCCAGCAGCCCTACCGGGACAGGGAAGTGGTATGGCTACACCTTC. Amino acids: CASSPTGTGKWYGYTF. V and J are TRBV11-2 and TRBJ1-2, with 9 bases matching TRBD1. CDR1 is SGHAT and CDR2 is FQNNGV in the germline V gene. The trim removed 5 bases at V and 5 bases at J, leaving 12 bases unmatched. The CDR3 length is 16 residues.

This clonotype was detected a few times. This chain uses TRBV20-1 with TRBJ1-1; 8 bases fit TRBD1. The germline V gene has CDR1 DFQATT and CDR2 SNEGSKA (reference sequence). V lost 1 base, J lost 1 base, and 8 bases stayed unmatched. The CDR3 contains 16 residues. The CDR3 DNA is TGCAGTGCTAGAGGCCCTGACAGGGGTCGGAACACTGAAGCTTTCTTT. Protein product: CSARGPDRGRNTEAFF.

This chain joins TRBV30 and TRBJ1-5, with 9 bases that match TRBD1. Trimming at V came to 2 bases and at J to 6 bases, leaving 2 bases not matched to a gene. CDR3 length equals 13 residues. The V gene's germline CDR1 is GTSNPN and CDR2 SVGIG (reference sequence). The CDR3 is CAWSQQGAQPQHF. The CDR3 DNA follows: TGTGCCTGGAGTCAACAGGGGGCTCAGCCCCAGCATTTT.

The CDR3 is CASSPQGRTAKNIQYF. The CDR3 region has the DNA TGTGCCAGCAGCCCCCAGGGACGGACAGCCAAAAACATTCAGTACTTC. This chain links TRBV7-9 with TRBJ2-4; D could derive from TRBD1 or TRBD2 (5 bases each). Trimming took 5 bases from V and 0 from J, leaving 14 bases between them. Germline CDR1 and CDR2: SEHNR and FQNEAQ (reference sequence). There are 16 residues in the CDR3.

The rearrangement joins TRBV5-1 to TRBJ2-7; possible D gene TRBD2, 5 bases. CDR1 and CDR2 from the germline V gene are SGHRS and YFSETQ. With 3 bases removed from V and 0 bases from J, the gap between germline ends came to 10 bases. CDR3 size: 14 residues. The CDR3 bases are TGCGCCAGCAGCTCGGACTCGAGCTCCTACGAGCAGTACTTC. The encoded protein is CASSSDSSSYEQYF.

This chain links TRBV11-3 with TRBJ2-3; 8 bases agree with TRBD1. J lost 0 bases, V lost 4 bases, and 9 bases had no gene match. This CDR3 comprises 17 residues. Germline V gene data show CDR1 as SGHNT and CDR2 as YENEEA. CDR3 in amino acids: CASSSSRGQGSTDTQYF. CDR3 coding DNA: TGTGCCAGCAGCTCCTCCCGCGGACAGGGAAGCACAGATACGCAGTATTTT.

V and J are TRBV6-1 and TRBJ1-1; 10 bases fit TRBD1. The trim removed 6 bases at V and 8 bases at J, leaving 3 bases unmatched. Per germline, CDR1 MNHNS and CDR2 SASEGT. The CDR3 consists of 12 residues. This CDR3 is CASRRQGAEAFF. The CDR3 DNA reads TGTGCCAGCAGAAGACAGGGGGCCGAAGCTTTCTTT.

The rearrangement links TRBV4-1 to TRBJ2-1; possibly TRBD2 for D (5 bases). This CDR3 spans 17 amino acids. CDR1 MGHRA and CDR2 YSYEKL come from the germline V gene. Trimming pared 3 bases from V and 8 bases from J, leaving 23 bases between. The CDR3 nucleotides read TGCGCCAGCAGCCAGATCGGACTCGGAAGGATTGTCGATGAGCAGTTCTTC. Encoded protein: CASSQIGLGRIVDEQFF.

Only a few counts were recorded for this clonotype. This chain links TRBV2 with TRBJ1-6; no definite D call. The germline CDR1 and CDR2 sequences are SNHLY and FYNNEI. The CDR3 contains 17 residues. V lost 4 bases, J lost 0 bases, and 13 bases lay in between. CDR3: CASSVRGQSSYNSPLHF. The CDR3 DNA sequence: TGTGCCAGCAGTGTAAGAGGCCAAAGCTCCTATAATTCACCCCTCCACTTT.

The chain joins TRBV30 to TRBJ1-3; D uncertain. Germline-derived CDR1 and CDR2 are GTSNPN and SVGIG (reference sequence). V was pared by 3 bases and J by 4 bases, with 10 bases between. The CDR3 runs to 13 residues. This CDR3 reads CAWSHTEGNTIYF. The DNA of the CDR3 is TGTGCCTGGAGCCATACAGAAGGAAACACCATATATTTT.

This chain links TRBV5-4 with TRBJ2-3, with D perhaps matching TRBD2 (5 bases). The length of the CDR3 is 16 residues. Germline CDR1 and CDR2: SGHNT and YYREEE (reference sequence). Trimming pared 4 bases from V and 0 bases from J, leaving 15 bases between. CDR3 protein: CASSARREPSTDTQYF. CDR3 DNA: TGTGCCAGCAGCGCCCGCCGGGAACCTAGCACAGATACGCAGTATTTT.

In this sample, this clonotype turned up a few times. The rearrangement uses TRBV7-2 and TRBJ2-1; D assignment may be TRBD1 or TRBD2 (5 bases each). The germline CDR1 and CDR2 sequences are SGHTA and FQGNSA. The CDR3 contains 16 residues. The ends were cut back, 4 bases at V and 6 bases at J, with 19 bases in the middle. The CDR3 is CASSSWDQPAGNEQFF. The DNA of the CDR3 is TGTGCCAGCAGCTCATGGGACCAACCCGCCGGCAATGAGCAGTTCTTC.

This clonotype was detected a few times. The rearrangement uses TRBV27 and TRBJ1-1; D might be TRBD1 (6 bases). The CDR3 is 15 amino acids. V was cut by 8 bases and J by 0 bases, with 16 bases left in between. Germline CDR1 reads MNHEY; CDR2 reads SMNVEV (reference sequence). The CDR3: CASRRQVNMNTEAFF. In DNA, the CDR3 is TGTGCCAGCCGAAGACAGGTTAACATGAACACTGAAGCTTTCTTT.

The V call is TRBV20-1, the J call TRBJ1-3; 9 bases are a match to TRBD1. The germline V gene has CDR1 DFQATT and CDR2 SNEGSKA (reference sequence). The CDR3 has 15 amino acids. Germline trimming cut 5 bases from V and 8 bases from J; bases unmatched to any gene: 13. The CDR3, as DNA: TGCAGTGCTGAGGACAGGGGAAAGTCTTTAGACACCATATATTTT. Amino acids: CSAEDRGKSLDTIYF.

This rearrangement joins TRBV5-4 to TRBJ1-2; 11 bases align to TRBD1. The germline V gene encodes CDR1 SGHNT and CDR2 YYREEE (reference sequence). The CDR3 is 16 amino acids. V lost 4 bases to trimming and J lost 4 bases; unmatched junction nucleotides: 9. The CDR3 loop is CASSPERTGGGYGYTF. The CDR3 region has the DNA TGTGCCAGCAGCCCCGAGAGGACAGGGGGCGGCTATGGCTACACCTTC.

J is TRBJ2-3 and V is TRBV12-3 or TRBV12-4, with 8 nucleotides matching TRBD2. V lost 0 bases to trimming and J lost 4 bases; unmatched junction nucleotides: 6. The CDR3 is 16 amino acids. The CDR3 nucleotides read TGTGCCAGCAGTTTAGCGTGGGCGGGGGGAGCAGATACGCAGTATTTT. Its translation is CASSLAWAGGADTQYF.

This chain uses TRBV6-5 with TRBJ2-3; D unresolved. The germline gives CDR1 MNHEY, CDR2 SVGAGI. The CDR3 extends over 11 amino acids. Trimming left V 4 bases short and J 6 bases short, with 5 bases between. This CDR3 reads CASSSLDTQYF. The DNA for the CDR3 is TGTGCCAGCAGTTCCCTCGATACGCAGTATTTT.

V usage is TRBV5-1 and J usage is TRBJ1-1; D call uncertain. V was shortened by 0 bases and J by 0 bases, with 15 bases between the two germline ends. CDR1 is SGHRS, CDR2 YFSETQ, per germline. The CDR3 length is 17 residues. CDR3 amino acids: CASSLAGSLALNTEAFF. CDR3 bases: TGCGCCAGCAGCTTGGCCGGGTCGCTGGCCCTGAACACTGAAGCTTTCTTT.